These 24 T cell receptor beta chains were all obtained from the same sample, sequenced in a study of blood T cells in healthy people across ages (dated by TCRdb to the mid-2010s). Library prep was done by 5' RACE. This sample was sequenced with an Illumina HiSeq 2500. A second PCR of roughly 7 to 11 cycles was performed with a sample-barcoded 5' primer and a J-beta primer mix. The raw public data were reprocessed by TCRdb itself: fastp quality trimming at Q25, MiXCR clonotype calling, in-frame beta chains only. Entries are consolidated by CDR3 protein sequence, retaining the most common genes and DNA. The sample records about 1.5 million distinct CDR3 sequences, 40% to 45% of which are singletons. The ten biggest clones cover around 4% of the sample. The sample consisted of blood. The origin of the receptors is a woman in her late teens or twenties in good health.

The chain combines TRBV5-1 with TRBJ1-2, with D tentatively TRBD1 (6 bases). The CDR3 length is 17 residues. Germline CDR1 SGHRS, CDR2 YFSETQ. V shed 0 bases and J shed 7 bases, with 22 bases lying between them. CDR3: CASSLESGAGEGGGYTF. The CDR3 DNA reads TGCGCCAGCAGCTTGGAATCCGGAGCAGGGGAAGGGGGTGGCTACACCTTC.

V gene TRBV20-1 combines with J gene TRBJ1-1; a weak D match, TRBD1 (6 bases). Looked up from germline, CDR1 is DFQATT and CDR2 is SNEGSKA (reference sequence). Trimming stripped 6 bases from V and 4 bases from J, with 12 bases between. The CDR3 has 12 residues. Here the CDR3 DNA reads TGCAGTGCAGGAAGGGGGACCACTGAAGCTTTCTTT. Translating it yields CSAGRGTTEAFF.

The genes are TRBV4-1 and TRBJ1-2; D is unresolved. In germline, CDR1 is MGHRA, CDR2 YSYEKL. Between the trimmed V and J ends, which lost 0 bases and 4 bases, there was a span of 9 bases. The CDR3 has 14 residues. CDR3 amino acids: CASSQDYSRYGYTF. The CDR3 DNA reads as TGCGCCAGCAGCCAAGACTATTCTCGCTATGGCTACACCTTC.

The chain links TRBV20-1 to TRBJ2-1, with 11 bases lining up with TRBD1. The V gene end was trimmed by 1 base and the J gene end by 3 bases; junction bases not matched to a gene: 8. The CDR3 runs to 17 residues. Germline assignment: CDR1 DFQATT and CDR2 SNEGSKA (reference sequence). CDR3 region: CSARGPRDRGFYNEQFF. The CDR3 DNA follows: TGCAGTGCTAGAGGCCCTCGGGACAGGGGGTTCTACAATGAGCAGTTCTTC.

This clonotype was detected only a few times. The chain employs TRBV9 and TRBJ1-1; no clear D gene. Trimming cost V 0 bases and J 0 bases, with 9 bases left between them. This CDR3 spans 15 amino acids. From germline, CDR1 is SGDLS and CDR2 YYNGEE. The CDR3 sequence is CASSVEGDLNTEAFF. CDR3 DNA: TGTGCCAGCAGCGTAGAGGGAGACTTGAACACTGAAGCTTTCTTT.

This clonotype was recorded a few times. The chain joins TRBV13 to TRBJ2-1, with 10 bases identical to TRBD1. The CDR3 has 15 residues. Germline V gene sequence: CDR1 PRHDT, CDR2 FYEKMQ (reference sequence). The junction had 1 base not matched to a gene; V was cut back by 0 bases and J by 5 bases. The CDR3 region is CASSLGGQGNNEQFF. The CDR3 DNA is TGTGCCAGCAGCTTAGGGGGACAGGGGAACAATGAGCAGTTCTTC.

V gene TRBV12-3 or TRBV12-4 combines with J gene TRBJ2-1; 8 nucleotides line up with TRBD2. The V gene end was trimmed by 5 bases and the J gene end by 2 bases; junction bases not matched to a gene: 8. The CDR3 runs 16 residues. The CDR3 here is CASSPGLEKTYNEQFF. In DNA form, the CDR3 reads TGTGCCAGCAGTCCGGGACTAGAAAAAACCTACAATGAGCAGTTCTTC.

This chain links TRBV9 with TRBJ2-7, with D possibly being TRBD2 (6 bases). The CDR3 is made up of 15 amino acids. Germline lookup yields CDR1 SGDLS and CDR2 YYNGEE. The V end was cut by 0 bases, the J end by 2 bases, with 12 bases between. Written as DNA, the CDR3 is TGTGCCAGCAGCGTAGGGGAGGAGACCACCTACGAGCAGTACTTC. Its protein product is CASSVGEETTYEQYF.

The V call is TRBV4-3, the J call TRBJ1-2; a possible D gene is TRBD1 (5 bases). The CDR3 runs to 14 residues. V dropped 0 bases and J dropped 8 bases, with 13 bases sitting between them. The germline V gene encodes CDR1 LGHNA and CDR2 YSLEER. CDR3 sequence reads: CASSQERGVYGYTF. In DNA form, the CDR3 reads TGCGCCAGCAGCCAAGAGCGAGGGGTCTACGGCTACACCTTC.

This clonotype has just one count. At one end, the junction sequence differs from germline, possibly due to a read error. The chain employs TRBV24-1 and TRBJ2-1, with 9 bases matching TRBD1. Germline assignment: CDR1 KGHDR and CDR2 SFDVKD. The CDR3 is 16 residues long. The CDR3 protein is CATSAISGTGINGQFF. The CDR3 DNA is TGTGCCACCAGTGCCATTTCCGGGACAGGGATAAATGGGCAGTTCTTC.

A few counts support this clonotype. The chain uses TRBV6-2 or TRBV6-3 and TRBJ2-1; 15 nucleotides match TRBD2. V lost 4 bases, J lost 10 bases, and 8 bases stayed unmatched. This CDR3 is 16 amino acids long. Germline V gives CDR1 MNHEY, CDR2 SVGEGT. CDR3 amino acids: CASSSRGGLAGGEQFF. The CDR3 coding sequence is TGTGCCAGCAGTTCCCGGGGGGGACTAGCGGGGGGAGAGCAGTTCTTC.

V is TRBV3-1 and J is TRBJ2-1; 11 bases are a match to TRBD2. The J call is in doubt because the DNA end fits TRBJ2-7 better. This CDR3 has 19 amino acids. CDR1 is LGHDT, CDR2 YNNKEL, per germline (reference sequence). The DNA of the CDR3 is TGTGCCAGCAGCCAAGATGGGTTAGCGGGGGGGCCCGCCTACAATGAGCAGTACTTC. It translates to CASSQDGLAGGPAYNEQYF.

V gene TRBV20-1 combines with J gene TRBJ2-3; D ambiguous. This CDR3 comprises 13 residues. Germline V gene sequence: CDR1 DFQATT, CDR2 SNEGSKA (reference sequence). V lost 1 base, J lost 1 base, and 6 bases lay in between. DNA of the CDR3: TGCAGTGCTAGAGTCCGGGGCACAGATACGCAGTATTTT. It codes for CSARVRGTDTQYF.

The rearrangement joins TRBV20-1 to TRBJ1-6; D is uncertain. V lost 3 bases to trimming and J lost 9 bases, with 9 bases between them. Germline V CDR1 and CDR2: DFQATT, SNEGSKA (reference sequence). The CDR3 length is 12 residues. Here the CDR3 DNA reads TGCAGTGCTAGCCGAAGGGTTTCACCCCTCCACTTT. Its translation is CSASRRVSPLHF.

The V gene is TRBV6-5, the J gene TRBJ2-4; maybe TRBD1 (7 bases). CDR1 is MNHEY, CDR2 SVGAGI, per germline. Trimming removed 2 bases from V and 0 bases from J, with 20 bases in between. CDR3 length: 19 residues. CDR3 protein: CASSYPTTGWRVAKNIQYF. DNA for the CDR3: TGTGCCAGCAGTTACCCCACGACAGGGTGGAGGGTAGCCAAAAACATTCAGTACTTC.

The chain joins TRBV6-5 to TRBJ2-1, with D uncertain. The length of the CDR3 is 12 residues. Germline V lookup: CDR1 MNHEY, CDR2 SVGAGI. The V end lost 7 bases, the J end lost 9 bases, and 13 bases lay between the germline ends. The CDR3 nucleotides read TGTGCCAGCATGTCCGGGCCGGGTGAGCAGTTCTTC. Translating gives CASMSGPGEQFF.

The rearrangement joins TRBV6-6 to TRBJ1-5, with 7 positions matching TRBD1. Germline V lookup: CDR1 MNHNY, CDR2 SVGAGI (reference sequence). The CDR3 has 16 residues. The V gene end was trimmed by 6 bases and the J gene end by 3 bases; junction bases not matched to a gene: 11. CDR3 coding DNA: TGTGCCAGCAGCAAGACAGGGCAAAAGGTCAATCAGCCCCAGCATTTT. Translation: CASSKTGQKVNQPQHF.

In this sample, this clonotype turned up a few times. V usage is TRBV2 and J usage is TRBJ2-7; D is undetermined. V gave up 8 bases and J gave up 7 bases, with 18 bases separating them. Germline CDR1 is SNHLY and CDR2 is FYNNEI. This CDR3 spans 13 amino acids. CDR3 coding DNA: TGTGCCAGCGGCGACCAATACGTCAATGAGCAGTACTTC. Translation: CASGDQYVNEQYF.

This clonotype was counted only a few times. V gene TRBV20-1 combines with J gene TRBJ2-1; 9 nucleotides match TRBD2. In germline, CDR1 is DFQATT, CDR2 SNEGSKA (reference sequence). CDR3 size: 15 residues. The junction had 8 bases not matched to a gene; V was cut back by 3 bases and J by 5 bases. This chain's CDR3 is CSASPAGGSHNEQFF. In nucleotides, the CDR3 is TGCAGTGCTAGTCCCGCGGGAGGGTCCCACAATGAGCAGTTCTTC.

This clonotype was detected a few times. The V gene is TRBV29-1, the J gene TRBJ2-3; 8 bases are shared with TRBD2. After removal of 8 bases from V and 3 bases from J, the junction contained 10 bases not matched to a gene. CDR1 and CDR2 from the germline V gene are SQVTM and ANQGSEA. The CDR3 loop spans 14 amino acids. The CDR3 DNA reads TGCAGCCCTTGGGGTCCGGGAGGGACAGATACGCAGTATTTT. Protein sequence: CSPWGPGGTDTQYF.

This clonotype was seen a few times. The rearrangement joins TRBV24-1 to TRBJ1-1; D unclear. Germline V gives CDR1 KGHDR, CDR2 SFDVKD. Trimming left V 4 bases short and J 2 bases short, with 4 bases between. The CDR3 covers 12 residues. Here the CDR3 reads CATSDINTEAFF. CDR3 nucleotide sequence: TGTGCCACCAGTGACATTAACACTGAAGCTTTCTTT.

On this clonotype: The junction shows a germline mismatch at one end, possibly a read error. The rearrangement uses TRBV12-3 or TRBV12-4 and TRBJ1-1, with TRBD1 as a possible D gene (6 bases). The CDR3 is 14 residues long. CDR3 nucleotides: TGTACCAGCAGCCCCGGGACACCAGCCACTGAAGCTTTCTTT. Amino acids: CTSSPGTPATEAFF.

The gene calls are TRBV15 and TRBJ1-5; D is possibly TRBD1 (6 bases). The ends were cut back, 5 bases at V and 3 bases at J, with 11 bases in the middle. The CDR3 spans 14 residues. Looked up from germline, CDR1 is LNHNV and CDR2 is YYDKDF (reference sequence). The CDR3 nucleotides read TGTGCCACCAGCGAACAGGGAATCAATCAGCCCCAGCATTTT. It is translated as CATSEQGINQPQHF.

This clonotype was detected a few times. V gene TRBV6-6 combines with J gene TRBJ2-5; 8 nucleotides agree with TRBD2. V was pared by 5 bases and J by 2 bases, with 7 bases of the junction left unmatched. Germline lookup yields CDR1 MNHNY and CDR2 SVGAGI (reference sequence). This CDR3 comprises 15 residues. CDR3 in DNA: TGTGCCAGCAGTGGCGCGGGGGGCTTTCAAGAGACCCAGTACTTC. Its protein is CASSGAGGFQETQYF.